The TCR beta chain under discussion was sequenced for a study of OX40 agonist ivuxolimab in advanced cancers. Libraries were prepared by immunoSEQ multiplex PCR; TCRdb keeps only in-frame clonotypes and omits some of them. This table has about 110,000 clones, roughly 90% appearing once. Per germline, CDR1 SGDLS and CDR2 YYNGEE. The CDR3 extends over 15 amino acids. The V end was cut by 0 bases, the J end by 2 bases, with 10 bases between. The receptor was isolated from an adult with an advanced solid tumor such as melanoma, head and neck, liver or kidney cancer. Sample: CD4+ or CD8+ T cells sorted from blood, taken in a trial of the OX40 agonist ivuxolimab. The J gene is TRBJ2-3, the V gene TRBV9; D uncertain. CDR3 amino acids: CASSVDIGFTDTQYF. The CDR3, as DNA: TGTGCCAGCAGCGTAGACATCGGATTCACAGATACGCAGTATTTT.